These T cell receptor beta chains were read from a single sample in a study of blood T cell repertoires in COVID-19. Repertoires were generated with immunoSEQ multiplex PCR, while TCRdb's copy carries only in-frame clones and drops some. The repertoire holds about 320,000 clones, with around 85% as singletons. Specimen: PBMCs or T cells enriched from blood (not recorded which). These receptors were taken from a woman aged 30 to 39 who had been exposed to COVID-19. CDR3s include the opening cysteine and the closing phenylalanine or tryptophan.

TRBJ2-7 | 20 | TRBV5-1 | CASSLSHSGGTSPNSYEQYF
TRBJ2-1 | 15 | TRBV5-1 | CASSLEDRGYNEQFF
TRBJ2-1 | 13 | TRBV11-3 | CASSEGAYNEQFF
TRBJ2-2 | 14 | TRBV19 | CASRTGGDTGELFF
TRBJ1-6 | 18 | TRBV28 | CASTTGDRADVNNSPLHF
TRBJ1-5 | 15 | TRBV7-8 | CASSLGAGYYQPQHF
TRBJ2-3 | 17 | TRBV6-4 | CASSAWTSGRAGDTQYF
TRBJ1-6 | 16 | TRBV2 | CASSERTGGYNSPLHF
TRBJ1-2 | 13 | TRBV19 | CASSTDQGSGYTF
TRBJ1-6 | 14 | TRBV9 | CASSTRQGNSPLHF
TRBJ1-2 | 18 | TRBV4-1 | CASSQYGFRQGDDYGYTF
TRBJ2-5 | 16 | TRBV4-3 | CASSPSGGASLETQYF
TRBJ1-5 | 16 | TRBV10-3 | CATGVGVGTSNQPQHF
TRBJ2-4 | 17 | TRBV27 | CASSSLAGGGVGNIQYF
TRBJ1-4 | 14 | TRBV6-5 | CASGRSGTNEKLFF
TRBJ2-7 | 12 | TRBV6-1 | CASSERSYEQYF
TRBJ2-3 | 19 | TRBV27 | CASSLSGVARTGRTDTQYF
TRBJ1-5 | 14 | TRBV7-2 | CASSLQTGPQPQHF
TRBJ2-1 | 13 | TRBV6-5 | CASEGGVYNEQFF
TRBJ1-2 | 12 | TRBV30 | CAWDLRGYGYTF
TRBJ2-1 | 12 | TRBV7-6 | CASSLRVNEQFF
TRBJ1-6 | 15 | TRBV29-1 | CSAGQLSSYNSPLHF
TRBJ2-1 | 14 | TRBV28 | CATLMGGGYNEQFF
TRBJ2-7 | 13 | TRBV3-1/TRBV3-2 | CASSYYRGSEQYF
TRBJ1-1 | 15 | TRBV19 | CASSIRVRMNTEAFF
TRBJ2-5 | 14 | TRBV18 | CASSPRQGQETQYF
TRBJ2-2 | 15 | TRBV5-1 | CASSYDIANTGELFF
TRBJ2-1 | 13 | TRBV30 | CLGRAQGRNEQFF
TRBJ1-2 | 18 | TRBV28 | CASSLPASLGQGDYGYTF
TRBJ2-1 | 16 | TRBV11-2 | CASSPRLAGVYNEQFF
TRBJ1-5 | 18 | TRBV19 | CASSIRGTGFYSNQPQHF
TRBJ1-4 | 17 | TRBV28 | CASSDILSGTGERKLFF
TRBJ2-7 | 15 | TRBV10-3 | CAISETRGSSYEQYF
TRBJ1-2 | 14 | TRBV9 | CASSGRVLGYGYTF
TRBJ2-5 | 15 | TRBV19 | CASKLTPGGVETQYF
TRBJ2-7 | 15 | TRBV6-5 | CASSPSAGGHVEQYF
TRBJ1-1 | 14 | TRBV4-1 | CASSPGQGLTEAFF
TRBJ1-5 | 15 | TRBV30 | CAWSLTGQGRQPQHF
TRBJ2-2 | 12 | TRBV2 | CAITGNTGELFF
TRBJ2-1 | 15 | TRBV30 | CAWSWGLAGVNEQFF
TRBJ1-6 | 15 | TRBV18 | CASSRQGSDNSPLHF
TRBJ2-7 | 20 | TRBV28 | CASSFPRSWGTGAESYEQYF
TRBJ1-3 | 15 | TRBV9 | CASSKDGVSGNTIYF
TRBJ2-1 | 16 | TRBV24-1 | CATSDLAGLGHNEQFF
TRBJ2-1 | 13 | TRBV5-4 | CASSLGFEGEQFF
TRBJ2-5 | 15 | TRBV2 | CASSEGGYGQETQYF
TRBJ2-5 | 15 | TRBV7-2 | CASSLIGGGPETQYF
TRBJ1-5 | 15 | TRBV19 | CASSILMQGDQPQHF
TRBJ2-6 | 22 | TRBV3-1/TRBV3-2 | CASSQGGVSNIAGVSGANVLTF
TRBJ1-2 | 12 | TRBV6-2/TRBV6-3 | CASSYRTIGYTF
TRBJ2-6 | 15 | TRBV4-2 | CASSQDYSGANVLTF
TRBJ1-6 | 16 | TRBV5-6 | CASCRWEARYNSPLHF
TRBJ2-3 | 15 | TRBV24-1 | CATSDSVARTDTQYF
TRBJ1-1 | 15 | TRBV6-6 | CASSYRQGANTEAFF
TRBJ2-1 | 14 | TRBV28 | CASSGADSYNEQFF
TRBJ2-5 | 19 | TRBV20-1 | CSASSLRTSGGDATETQYF
TRBJ1-6 | 15 | TRBV6-5 | CASSRLVPYNSPLHF